Listed below are T cell receptor beta chains from one sample, sequenced in a study of post-analysis software for immune sequencing data. A single record per CDR3 protein comes from TCRdb applying MiXCR to the PCR reads. The sample records some 700,000 distinct CDR3 sequences, roughly three fifths being singletons. The sequencing sample was made of blood. The receptor source for this set is a girl aged 2 to 10 with multiple sclerosis. The CDR3 runs from the conserved cysteine through the conserved F or W. D genes are given only for firm matches. Clone size is stated in some rows and not others, as once, few, many or a class when expanded.

J	D	V	size	DNA	CDR3
TRBJ2-1	-	TRBV12-3/TRBV12-4	few	TGTGCCAGCAGCATCATAGCCGAGGCGAATGAGCAGTTCTTC	CASSIIAEANEQFF
TRBJ2-1	-	TRBV14	-	TGTGCCAGCAGCCAAACTGCAGGTAGCTCCTACAATGAGCAGTTCTTC	CASSQTAGSSYNEQFF
TRBJ2-3	-	TRBV5-5	many	TGTGCCAGCAGCTTGGAGGCAGATACGCAGTATTTT	CASSLEADTQYF
TRBJ2-7	TRBD2	TRBV9	-	TGTGCCAGCAGCCCCCAGGGAGGGATCCCCGGCGAGCAGTACTTC	CASSPQGGIPGEQYF
TRBJ2-3	-	TRBV12-3/TRBV12-4	-	TGTGCCAGCAGTTTTCTCGGCGGGCAGGGGACGTCAGATACGCAGTATTTT	CASSFLGGQGTSDTQYF
TRBJ1-4	TRBD1	TRBV7-9	-	TGTGCCAGCAGCGTGACAGGGGCGATTCACCGGATCGAACAACTGTTTTTT	CASSVTGAIHRIEQLFF
TRBJ2-3	TRBD1	TRBV7-2	-	TGTGCCAGCAGCTTTGGTTCCAGGGGGACAGATACGCAGTATTTT	CASSFGSRGTDTQYF
TRBJ1-2	-	TRBV20-1	-	TGCAGTGCTAGAGATAGAACCGCTAACTATGGCTACACCTTC	CSARDRTANYGYTF
TRBJ1-2	-	TRBV21-1	-	TGTGCCAGCAGCAAGGGGACAGAAAACTTCGGCTACACCTTC	CASSKGTENFGYTF
TRBJ2-7	TRBD1	TRBV5-1	-	TGCGCCAGCAGCTTGATGAGACAGGGCTACGAGCAGTACTTC	CASSLMRQGYEQYF
TRBJ2-1	-	TRBV20-1	few	TGCAGTGCTAGAGATCAAGAGGGGAGCTCCTACAATGAGCAGTTCTTC	CSARDQEGSSYNEQFF